The 9 T cell receptor beta chains in this list originate from one sample, sequenced in a study of identifying expanded T cells in peripheral blood. Clones were sequenced by immunoSEQ multiplex PCR, and TCRdb holds only the in-frame ones, with some missing. The sample records roughly 96,000 clones, approximately 86% being singletons. Input material: blood. The receptor set was obtained from a person aged 18-70 years in good health.

The rearrangement links TRBV4-1 to TRBJ1-5; D unclear. The V gene lost 0 bases and the J gene lost 0 bases, with 18 bases spanning the gap. Germline V CDR1 and CDR2: MGHRA, YSYEKL. The CDR3 spans 19 residues. For the CDR3, the DNA is TGCGCCAGCAGCCAAGACTTGGCAGGAGCCGTTTATAGCAATCAGCCCCAGCATTTT. Residues: CASSQDLAGAVYSNQPQHF.

V and J are TRBV2 and TRBJ2-1; the D gene is possibly TRBD1 (7 bases). V dropped 10 bases and J dropped 4 bases, with 20 bases sitting between them. Germline values: CDR1 SNHLY, CDR2 FYNNEI. The CDR3 contains 15 residues. CDR3: CATIGQAGPYNEQFF. CDR3 coding DNA: TGTGCCACCATTGGACAGGCGGGACCTTACAATGAGCAGTTCTTC.

The chain carries TRBV9 and TRBJ2-7; D unresolved. The CDR3 length is 15 residues. Germline-derived CDR1 and CDR2 are SGDLS and YYNGEE. Trimming left V 4 bases short and J 1 base short, with 15 bases between. In DNA, the CDR3 is TGTGCCAGCAGCCCCCACACCTCCTCGTCCTACGAGCAGTACTTC. Amino acid sequence: CASSPHTSSSYEQYF. The whole variable domain, filled in from reference TRBV9 and TRBJ2-7, reads DSGVTQTPKHLITATGQRVTLRCSPRSGDLSVYWYQQSLDQGLQFLIQYYNGEERAKGNILERFSAQQFPDLHSELNLSSLELGDSALYFCASSPHTSSSYEQYFGPGTRLTVT.

The rearrangement links TRBV28 to TRBJ1-2; 9 positions agree with TRBD1. CDR1 MDHEN and CDR2 SYDVKM come from the germline V gene. With 4 bases clipped from V and 5 bases from J, the junction kept 5 bases outside the gene matches. The CDR3 runs 14 residues. The CDR3 DNA is TGTGCCAGCAGTTGGGGACAGGGTAATTATGGCTACACCTTC. Translation gives CASSWGQGNYGYTF.

DNA for the CDR3: TGTGCCAGCAGTGAAAACGGCGGTTCACCCCTCCACTTT. This gives the protein CASSENGGSPLHF. The V call is TRBV2, the J call TRBJ1-6; D unresolved. The V gene's germline CDR1 is SNHLY and CDR2 FYNNEI. The CDR3 length is 13 residues. The V end lost 2 bases, the J end lost 9 bases, and 8 bases lay between the germline ends.

This clone was seen only once. V is TRBV27 and J is TRBJ2-5, with D unresolved. CDR3 length: 13 amino acids. V lost 10 bases, J lost 5 bases, and 17 bases lay in between. Per germline, CDR1 MNHEY and CDR2 SMNVEV (reference sequence). CDR3 amino acids: CATSVLGGETQYF. The CDR3 bases are TGTGCCACCTCAGTTCTAGGTGGCGAGACCCAGTACTTC.

The rearrangement links TRBV5-4 to TRBJ2-1; 8 bases are shared with TRBD2. From germline, CDR1 is SGHNT and CDR2 YYREEE (reference sequence). V was pared by 2 bases and J by 1 base, with 2 bases of the junction left unmatched. The CDR3 extends over 15 amino acids. The CDR3 spells CASSFASGSYNEQFF. Written as DNA, the CDR3 is TGTGCCAGCAGCTTCGCTAGCGGGTCCTACAATGAGCAGTTCTTC.

V is TRBV10-3 and J is TRBJ1-2; D is ambiguous. Germline V lookup: CDR1 ENHRY, CDR2 SYGVKD. The ends were cut back, 6 bases at V and 6 bases at J, with 20 bases in the middle. The CDR3 runs to 15 residues. In DNA form, the CDR3 reads TGTGCCATCAGCCGATTGGCGACAACCAGAAATGGCTACACCTTC. Amino acids: CAISRLATTRNGYTF.

The V call is TRBV25-1, the J call TRBJ1-2; 9 nucleotides align to TRBD1. V was pared by 2 bases and J by 4 bases, with 5 bases of the junction left unmatched. In germline, CDR1 is MGHDK, CDR2 SYGVNS. This CDR3 has 15 residues. In nucleotides, the CDR3 is TGTGCCAGCAGTGAACTGGGACAGGGAGGCTATGGCTACACCTTC. It encodes CASSELGQGGYGYTF.